The clone carrying this TCR beta chain was observed many times. Researchers amplified the TCR beta CDR3 regions from RNA transcripts. Primed by the HTBI set, a first-round RT-PCR was run on the TCR CDR3. MiXCR, applied by TCRdb to the multiplex PCR reads, yields one record per CDR3 protein. Among about half a million distinct CDR3 sequences, roughly a quarter were seen once, and the ten largest hold approximately 10%. These data originate in a study of T cells in Graves' hyperthyroidism and ophthalmopathy. The CDR3 runs to 17 residues. Germline-derived CDR1 and CDR2 are LNHDA and SQIVND (reference sequence). V shed 5 bases and J shed 0 bases, with 19 bases lying between them.

The TCR originated in a woman aged 25 to 45 with Graves' ophthalmopathy. The sequenced material came from blood. The chain employs TRBV19 and TRBJ1-1, with D possibly matching TRBD1 (6 bases). The chain's CDR3 is CASSLSPDSYMNTEAFF. CDR3 coding DNA: TGTGCCAGTAGTCTTTCGCCGGACAGCTATATGAACACTGAAGCTTTCTTT.